These T cell receptor beta chains were read from a single sample in a study of cytomegalovirus exposure and HLA in healthy donors. TCRdb's copy holds only in-frame clones and misses some; the assay was immunoSEQ multiplex PCR. The data contain over 150,000 clones, around 88% of them singletons. The material sequenced was PBMCs. These receptors all stem from a man younger than 35 in good health and CMV-seropositive. The CDR3 runs from the conserved cysteine through the conserved F or W. Each record gives: J gene, clone size, V gene, D gene, CDR3 protein, CDR3 DNA. The D gene is left open where the match is weak. Size tells how often a clone was seen (once, few, many) or the class of an expanded clone, and some rows leave it out.

J gene: TRBJ1-5
clone size: NA
V gene: TRBV4-3
D gene: NA
CDR3 protein: CASSQSLNQPQHF
CDR3 DNA: TGCGCCAGCAGCCAATCCCTTAATCAGCCCCAGCATTTT

J gene: TRBJ2-2
clone size: NA
V gene: TRBV28
D gene: TRBD2
CDR3 protein: CASRRGTTNTGELFF
CDR3 DNA: TGTGCCAGCAGGCGGGGGACTACTAACACCGGGGAGCTGTTTTTT

J gene: TRBJ1-5
clone size: NA
V gene: TRBV6-1
D gene: TRBD1
CDR3 protein: CASSEGQGWQPQHF
CDR3 DNA: TGTGCCAGCAGTGAAGGACAGGGTTGGCAGCCCCAGCATTTT

J gene: TRBJ2-7
clone size: few
V gene: TRBV19
D gene: TRBD1
CDR3 protein: CASSLSTGAEQYF
CDR3 DNA: TGTGCCAGTAGTTTGTCGACAGGGGCCGAGCAGTACTTC

J gene: TRBJ1-2
clone size: NA
V gene: TRBV27
D gene: NA
CDR3 protein: CASSLISPPRFLRPRYGYTF
CDR3 DNA: TGTGCCAGCAGTCTAATTTCCCCCCCCCGGTTTCTCCGCCCCCGCTATGGCTACACCTTC

J gene: TRBJ2-7
clone size: NA
V gene: TRBV18
D gene: TRBD1
CDR3 protein: CATTSGGYEQYF
CDR3 DNA: TGTGCCACCACGTCAGGGGGCTACGAGCAGTACTTC

J gene: TRBJ1-5
clone size: NA
V gene: TRBV7-9
D gene: TRBD1
CDR3 protein: CASSSEGQGKGSNQPQHF
CDR3 DNA: TGTGCCAGCAGCTCAGAAGGACAGGGTAAGGGTAGCAATCAGCCCCAGCATTTT

J gene: TRBJ2-7
clone size: NA
V gene: TRBV7-2
D gene: NA
CDR3 protein: CASSSRTVYEQYF
CDR3 DNA: TGTGCCAGCAGCTCCCGGACAGTATACGAGCAGTACTTC

J gene: TRBJ2-3
clone size: NA
V gene: TRBV4-1
D gene: TRBD2
CDR3 protein: CASSSSGGVSTDTQYF
CDR3 DNA: TGCGCCAGCAGCTCTAGCGGGGGCGTAAGCACAGATACGCAGTATTTT

J gene: TRBJ2-7
clone size: NA
V gene: TRBV5-3
D gene: TRBD1
CDR3 protein: CARSDCGDSPYEQYF
CDR3 DNA: TGTGCCAGAAGCGATTGTGGGGACAGCCCCTACGAGCAGTACTTC

J gene: TRBJ2-7
clone size: NA
V gene: TRBV9
D gene: TRBD1
CDR3 protein: CASSLRQGPYEQYF
CDR3 DNA: TGTGCCAGCAGCTTACGACAGGGGCCCTACGAGCAGTACTTC

J gene: TRBJ2-1
clone size: NA
V gene: TRBV27
D gene: TRBD2
CDR3 protein: CASSPASGRSYNEQFF
CDR3 DNA: TGTGCCAGCAGTCCCGCTAGCGGCCGCTCCTACAATGAGCAGTTCTTC

J gene: TRBJ1-3
clone size: NA
V gene: TRBV11-2
D gene: TRBD1
CDR3 protein: CASSMGDRFSGNTIYF
CDR3 DNA: TGTGCCAGCAGCATGGGGGACAGGTTCTCTGGAAACACCATATATTTT

J gene: TRBJ2-7
clone size: NA
V gene: TRBV18
D gene: NA
CDR3 protein: CATALRLGYEQYF
CDR3 DNA: TGTGCCACCGCCCTACGACTAGGCTACGAGCAGTACTTC

J gene: TRBJ1-5
clone size: NA
V gene: TRBV6-5
D gene: NA
CDR3 protein: CASNTHPQPQHF
CDR3 DNA: TGTGCCAGCAACACACACCCCCAGCCCCAGCATTTT

J gene: TRBJ1-2
clone size: NA
V gene: TRBV2
D gene: NA
CDR3 protein: CASSLMTEIYGYTF
CDR3 DNA: TGTGCCAGCAGCCTCATGACAGAGATATATGGCTACACCTTC

J gene: TRBJ1-5
clone size: NA
V gene: TRBV5-1
D gene: TRBD1
CDR3 protein: CASRPGGMSNQPQHF
CDR3 DNA: TGCGCCAGCAGGCCAGGGGGCATGAGCAATCAGCCCCAGCATTTT

J gene: TRBJ2-1
clone size: NA
V gene: TRBV30
D gene: NA
CDR3 protein: CAYNLFPRVEQFF
CDR3 DNA: TGTGCCTATAACTTATTCCCTCGAGTTGAGCAGTTCTTC

J gene: TRBJ2-5
clone size: NA
V gene: TRBV5-4
D gene: NA
CDR3 protein: CASSLRQEETQYF
CDR3 DNA: TGTGCCAGCAGCTTGAGACAGGAAGAGACCCAGTACTTC